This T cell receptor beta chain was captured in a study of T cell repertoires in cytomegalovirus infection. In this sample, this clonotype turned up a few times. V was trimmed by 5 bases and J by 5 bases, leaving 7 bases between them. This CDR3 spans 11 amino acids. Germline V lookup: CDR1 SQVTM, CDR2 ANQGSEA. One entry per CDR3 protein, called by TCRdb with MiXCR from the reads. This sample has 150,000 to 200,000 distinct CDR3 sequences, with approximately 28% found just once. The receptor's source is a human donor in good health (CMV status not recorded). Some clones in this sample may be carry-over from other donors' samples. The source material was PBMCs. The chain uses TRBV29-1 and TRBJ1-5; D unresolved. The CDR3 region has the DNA TGCAGCGTTTTGTGGGATCAGCCCCAGCATTTT. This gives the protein CSVLWDQPQHF.